This TCR beta chain was found in a study of T cells after yellow fever vaccination. TCRdb redid the calling of the 5' RACE reads with MiXCR, one entry per CDR3 protein. The profile shows about 300,000 distinct CDR3 sequences, almost 4% of them singletons. This clonotype was counted between two and nine times. The junction had 3 bases not matched to a gene; V was cut back by 3 bases and J by 3 bases. CDR3 length equals 13 residues. CDR1 is SGHDT, CDR2 YYEEEE, per germline. The chain joins TRBV5-6 to TRBJ2-7; 7 bases line up with TRBD1. Sequenced material: PBMCs, taken 5 days after the yellow fever booster vaccination. This clonotype was obtained from a man younger than 35 who received the YFV17D yellow fever vaccine. The CDR3 loop is CASSWGTVYEQYV. In DNA form, the CDR3 reads TGTGCCAGCAGCTGGGGGACAGTCTACGAGCAGTACGTC.